This TCR beta chain stems from a study of regulatory T cells in long-lasting Graves disease. In its sample, this clonotype was seen many times. Specified time point: persistent/refractory GD, antithyroid drugs over 5 years with positive TRAb. PBMC RNA was the source of the TCR library. Trimming stripped 3 bases from V and 5 bases from J, with 13 bases between. Germline CDR1 and CDR2: MDHEN and SYDVKM. The CDR3 runs 14 residues. Construction of the TCR beta libraries employed iRepertoire HTBI primers in conjunction with Arm-PCR of CDR3 regions. Via MiXCR, TCRdb re-called the multiplex PCR reads, giving one row per CDR3 protein. The table shows about 470,000 distinct CDR3 sequences, with around a fifth occurring only once.

Material: peripheral blood mononuclear cells (PBMCs), obtained when the disease was refractory, from a patient treated with antithyroid drugs. V and J are TRBV28 and TRBJ2-5; D unclear. This clonotype was obtained from a female donor with Graves disease. The DNA of the CDR3 is TGTGCCAGCAGTTTTCATTCGACTCGGGAGACCCAGTACTTC. The encoded protein is CASSFHSTRETQYF.